These 22 T cell receptor beta chains were sequenced from one sample in a study of T cells in Graves' hyperthyroidism and ophthalmopathy. What was amplified from RNA transcripts were TCR beta CDR3 regions. During a first-round RT-PCR of the TCR CDR3, the HTBI primer set was used. TCRdb recomputed calls from the multiplex PCR reads with MiXCR, one row per CDR3 protein. The sample includes hundreds of thousands of distinct CDR3 sequences, 13% of them seen just once. Material for sequencing was blood. Receptors originate from a young woman with Graves' hyperthyroidism.

This sequence joins TRBV10-2 and TRBJ1-1; D ambiguous. In germline, CDR1 is WSHSY, CDR2 SAAADI. Trimming removed 1 base from V and 3 bases from J, with 9 bases in between. The CDR3 totals 14 residues. CDR3 coding DNA: TGCGCCAGCAGTGAGTGGCTCTCTGACACTGAAGCTTTCTTT. Protein: CASSEWLSDTEAFF.

The table lists this clonotype with many counts. The chain's CDR3 is CASSLDQSFAVQQYF. The DNA of the CDR3 is TGTGCCAGCAGCTTAGATCAGAGTTTCGCCGTCCAGCAGTACTTC. V gene TRBV11-2 combines with J gene TRBJ2-7; D is unclear. Germline V gene sequence: CDR1 SGHAT, CDR2 FQNNGV. Trimming shortened V by 0 bases and J by 8 bases, and 17 bases separated the two germline ends. CDR3 length equals 15 residues.

J is TRBJ1-6 and V is TRBV4-2, with TRBD1 matching over 9 bases. The CDR3 contains 20 residues. V lost 3 bases to trimming and J lost 6 bases; unmatched junction nucleotides: 18. Germline V CDR1 and CDR2: LGHNA, YNFKEQ. This CDR3 is CASSHFWGPGQGVINSPLHF. The CDR3 DNA reads as TGTGCCAGCAGCCACTTCTGGGGTCCGGGACAGGGTGTTATTAATTCACCCCTCCACTTT.

This clonotype was counted ten times or more. The rearrangement uses TRBV19 and TRBJ2-1; 12 bases are a match to TRBD2. Trimming at V came to 4 bases and at J to 5 bases, leaving 6 bases not matched to a gene. CDR3 size: 16 residues. Per the germline V gene, CDR1 is LNHDA and CDR2 is SQIVND (reference sequence). The CDR3 region is CASSKTSGSKDNEQFF. CDR3 in DNA: TGTGCCAGTAGTAAGACTAGCGGGAGTAAGGACAATGAGCAGTTCTTC.

This clonotype was picked up one time. The chain carries TRBV5-1 and TRBJ2-2; 7 bases are shared with TRBD1. The V segment lost 7 bases and the J segment 7 bases; nucleotides outside the gene matches: 13. The germline V gene encodes CDR1 SGHRS and CDR2 YFSETQ. There are 15 residues in the CDR3. CDR3 DNA sequence: TGCGCCAGCCGCCCCGGTGACAGGGTGGGCGGGGAGCTGTTTTTT. Translating gives CASRPGDRVGGELFF.

This chain connects TRBV28 to TRBJ1-2; D remains ambiguous. Between the trimmed V and J ends, which lost 6 bases and 6 bases, there was a span of 14 bases. Germline CDR1 and CDR2: MDHEN and SYDVKM. CDR3 length: 13 amino acids. The CDR3, as DNA: TGTGCCAGCAGCCCGGTTAGTAAAGATGGCTACACCTTC. The encoded protein is CASSPVSKDGYTF.

There are many counts of this clonotype. The chain is built from TRBV28 and TRBJ2-1, with 16 bases that match TRBD2. V lost 2 bases and J lost 0; bases outside the gene matches: 4. The germline V gene encodes CDR1 MDHEN and CDR2 SYDVKM. The CDR3 has 19 residues. In nucleotides, the CDR3 is TGTGCCAGCAGTTTAGAGGGACTAGCGGGGGGGCCCTCCTACAATGAGCAGTTCTTC. This gives the protein CASSLEGLAGGPSYNEQFF. The full variable domain, its missing parts supplied by reference TRBV28 and TRBJ2-1, is DVKVTQSSRYLVKRTGEKVFLECVQDMDHENMFWYRQDPGLGLRLIYFSYDVKMKEKGDIPEGYSVSREKKERFSLILESASTNQTSMYLCASSLEGLAGGPSYNEQFFGPGTRLTVL.

This clonotype was seen repeatedly, ten times or more. This CDR3 is CASSRNSRGGQVAKNIQYF. The DNA for the CDR3 is TGTGCCAGCAGCCGAAACTCCAGGGGGGGGCAAGTAGCCAAAAACATTCAGTACTTC. This chain uses TRBV28 with TRBJ2-4; D is perhaps TRBD1 or TRBD2 (7 bases each). Trimming took 6 bases from V and 0 from J, leaving 24 bases between them. Germline V gene sequence: CDR1 MDHEN, CDR2 SYDVKM. The CDR3 extends over 19 amino acids.

On this clonotype itself: This may arise from a read error, as a much more abundant clone is one base away. CDR3 sequence reads: CASGGRSDTQHF. The CDR3 DNA follows: TGTGCCAGCGGGGGACGGTCAGATACGCAGCATTTT. This chain joins TRBV6-1 and TRBJ2-3; a weak D match, TRBD1 (5 bases). The closer fit of TRBJ1-5 to the DNA end suggests the J call may be wrong. Germline V lookup: CDR1 MNHNS, CDR2 SASEGT. The CDR3 is made up of 12 amino acids.

This clonotype was detected ten times or more. The CDR3 DNA reads TGTGCCAGCAGTTACTCGGGGACAGGGGTCTACTCAATCTACGAGCAGTACTTC. Translated: CASSYSGTGVYSIYEQYF. V and J are TRBV6-5 and TRBJ2-7; 10 bases line up with TRBD1. V lost 0 bases, J lost 3 bases, and 11 bases stayed unmatched. In germline, CDR1 is MNHEY, CDR2 SVGAGI. This CDR3 is built from 18 residues.

This clonotype was detected only once. A read error is possible here, since a much larger clone lies one base away. This rearrangement joins TRBV5-8 to TRBJ1-2; D uncertain. Per germline, CDR1 SGHTS and CDR2 YDEGEE. V was clipped by 4 bases and J by 8 bases, with 18 bases between them. The CDR3 consists of 14 residues. The CDR3 spells CASSPMGSLYGYTF. The CDR3 DNA reads TGTGCCAGCAGCCCGATGGGCAGTCTCTACGGCTACACCTTC.

There are many counts of this clonotype. The chain combines TRBV3-1 with TRBJ1-6; D might be TRBD1 (5 bases). Trimming pared 0 bases from V and 9 bases from J, leaving 15 bases between. CDR1 LGHDT and CDR2 YNNKEL come from the germline V gene (reference sequence). The CDR3 runs to 16 residues. The CDR3 nucleotides are TGTGCCAGCAGCCAAGATTGGGCAGGGAATTCTTCACCCCTCCACTTT. Protein: CASSQDWAGNSSPLHF.

The V and J genes are TRBV4-3 and TRBJ1-2; 10 bases align to TRBD1. The V segment lost 4 bases and the J segment 4 bases; nucleotides outside the gene matches: 6. The germline gives CDR1 LGHNA, CDR2 YSLEER. This CDR3 has 15 residues. The CDR3 here is CASSLPGQGGYGYTF. CDR3 DNA sequence: TGCGCCAGCAGCCTCCCTGGACAGGGGGGCTATGGCTACACCTTC.

This clonotype has only a few counts. The chain recombines TRBV20-1 with TRBJ2-1; 8 nucleotides align to TRBD2. The germline gives CDR1 DFQATT, CDR2 SNEGSKA (reference sequence). V gave up 2 bases and J gave up 5 bases; unmatched junction bases: 5. The CDR3 has 14 residues. CDR3 sequence (DNA): TGCAGTGCTAGACCGGGACTAGTTGACAATGAGCAGTTCTTC. Translation: CSARPGLVDNEQFF.

This clonotype has a handful of counts. The V and J genes are TRBV18 and TRBJ1-3, with D perhaps matching TRBD1 (6 bases). The CDR3 length is 17 residues. Germline CDR1 KGHSH, CDR2 LQKENI. The V gene lost 0 bases and the J gene lost 3 bases, with 15 bases spanning the gap. This chain's CDR3 is CASSPPYPGTSGNTIYF. The CDR3 nucleotides read TGTGCCAGCTCACCACCCTATCCCGGGACAAGTGGAAACACCATATATTTT. The variable domain in full, completed from reference TRBV18 and TRBJ1-3, reads NAGVMQNPRHLVRRRGQEARLRCSPMKGHSHVYWYRQLPEEGLKFMVYLQKENIIDESGMPKERFSAEFPKEGPSILRIQQVVRGDSAAYFCASSPPYPGTSGNTIYFGEGSWLTVV.

The chain links TRBV6-2 or TRBV6-3 to TRBJ2-1; TRBD2 matches 8 bases. Germline V lookup: CDR1 MNHEY, CDR2 SVGEGT. The CDR3 extends over 14 amino acids. Trimming cost V 6 bases and J 10 bases; bases outside gene matches: 11. CDR3 nucleotides: TGTGCCAGCAGCCTCGGAGCGGGAGTACGGGAGCAGTTCTTC. Its translation: CASSLGAGVREQFF.

This clonotype was seen many times. This chain joins TRBV7-8 and TRBJ1-2; 8 positions agree with TRBD1. The CDR3 runs to 18 residues. Germline-derived CDR1 and CDR2 are SGHVS and FQNEAQ. The V and J ends lost 7 bases and 8 bases, in that order; junction bases with no gene match: 24. The CDR3 bases are TGTGCCAGCACTAACCAATGGGACAGGTCGGGACCTATGCCGGGCTACACCTTC. This translates into CASTNQWDRSGPMPGYTF.

This clonotype was seen many times. J is TRBJ2-1 and V is TRBV6-2 or TRBV6-3, with 7 bases fitting TRBD1. V gave up 7 bases and J gave up 6 bases; unmatched junction bases: 12. The CDR3 length is 15 residues. Germline values: CDR1 MNHEY, CDR2 SVGEGT. CDR3 protein: CASTLGQLSLNEQFF. CDR3 sequence (DNA): TGTGCCAGCACCCTGGGACAGCTGTCCCTCAATGAGCAGTTCTTC.

This clonotype was seen ten or more times. The V call is TRBV10-1, the J call TRBJ1-1; possibly TRBD1 for D (6 bases). CDR3 length: 13 residues. V was pared by 6 bases and J by 4 bases, with 12 bases between. Per the germline V gene, CDR1 is WNHNN and CDR2 is SYGVQD (reference sequence). The CDR3 protein is CASSRVRGTEAFF. The CDR3 nucleotides are TGCGCCAGCAGCCGGGTCAGGGGCACTGAAGCTTTCTTT.

At least ten counts were recorded for this clonotype. V usage is TRBV2 and J usage is TRBJ2-5, with TRBD2 matching 10 bases. V trimming: 8 bases; J trimming: 1 base; junction bases outside the gene matches: 7. This CDR3 is built from 15 residues. Germline lookup yields CDR1 SNHLY and CDR2 FYNNEI. In DNA form, the CDR3 reads TGTGCCAGCGGGGGGACTAGCGCTTTCCAAGAGACCCAGTACTTC. It yields the protein CASGGTSAFQETQYF.

This clonotype was seen only a few times. The genes are TRBV6-1 and TRBJ2-5; D not certain. This CDR3 region has 14 residues. The V end lost 1 base, the J end lost 2 bases, and 8 bases lay between the germline ends. In germline, CDR1 is MNHNS, CDR2 SASEGT. In nucleotides, the CDR3 is TGTGCCAGCAGTGAAGGACCTGGGCAAGAGACCCAGTACTTC. Translating gives CASSEGPGQETQYF.

In this sample, this clonotype turned up many times. This chain links TRBV4-2 with TRBJ2-3; TRBD1 might be the D (6 bases). The CDR3 runs 15 residues. Trimming took off 0 bases at V and 6 bases at J, with 13 bases between the two ends. Germline CDR1 is LGHNA and CDR2 is YNFKEQ. CDR3 region: CASSQDPGASDTQYF. The CDR3 DNA reads TGTGCCAGCAGCCAAGATCCAGGGGCATCGGATACGCAGTATTTT.